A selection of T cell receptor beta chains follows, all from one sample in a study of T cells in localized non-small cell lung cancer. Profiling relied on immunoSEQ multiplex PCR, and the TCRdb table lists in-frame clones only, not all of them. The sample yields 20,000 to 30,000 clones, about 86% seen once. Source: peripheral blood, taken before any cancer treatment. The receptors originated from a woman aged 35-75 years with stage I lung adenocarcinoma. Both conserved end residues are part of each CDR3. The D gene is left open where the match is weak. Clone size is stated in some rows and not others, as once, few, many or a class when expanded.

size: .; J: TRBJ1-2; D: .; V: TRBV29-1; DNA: TGCAGCGGTGACACCATGAACTATGGCTACACCTTC; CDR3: CSGDTMNYGYTF
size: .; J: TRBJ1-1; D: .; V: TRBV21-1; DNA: TGTGCCAGCAGCAAAGGGGGGGCGCGGACTGAAGCTTTCTTT; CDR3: CASSKGGARTEAFF
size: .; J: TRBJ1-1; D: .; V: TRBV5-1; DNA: TGCGCCAGCAGCCAATACGAAGGCTCTGAAGCTTTCTTT; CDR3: CASSQYEGSEAFF
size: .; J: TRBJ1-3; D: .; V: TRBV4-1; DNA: TGCGCCAGCAGCCGATTCCGGGCTACCTTGGAATCAGGAAACACCATATATTTT; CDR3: CASSRFRATLESGNTIYF
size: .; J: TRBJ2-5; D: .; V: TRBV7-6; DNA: TGTGCCAGCAGCGAACGGCGCGGGGTGTCTCCAGAGACCCAGTACTTC; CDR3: CASSERRGVSPETQYF
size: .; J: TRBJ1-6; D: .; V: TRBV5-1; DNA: TGCGCCAGCAGCTCCAAAGCCTATAATTCACCCCTCCACTTT; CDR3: CASSSKAYNSPLHF
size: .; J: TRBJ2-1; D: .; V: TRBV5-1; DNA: TGCGCCAGCAACCAGGACAGCCTATACAATGAGCAGTTCTTC; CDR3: CASNQDSLYNEQFF
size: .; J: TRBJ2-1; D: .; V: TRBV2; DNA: TGTGCCAGCAGTGAAGCGTGGCTAAGCTCCTACAATGAGCAGTTCTTC; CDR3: CASSEAWLSSYNEQFF
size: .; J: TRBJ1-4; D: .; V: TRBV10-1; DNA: TGCGCCACCCTGGGACAAGGTGATGAAAAACTGTTTTTT; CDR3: CATLGQGDEKLFF
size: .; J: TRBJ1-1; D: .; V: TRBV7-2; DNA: TGTGCCAGCAGCTCCGGGCCGAGGGCTTTCTTT; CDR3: CASSSGPRAFF
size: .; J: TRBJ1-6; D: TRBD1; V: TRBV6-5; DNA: TGTGCCAGCAGTTTGACAGGGTCGAATTCACCCCTCCACTTT; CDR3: CASSLTGSNSPLHF
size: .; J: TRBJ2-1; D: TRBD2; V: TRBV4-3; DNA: TGCGCCAGCAGCCAAGCTAAACTAGCGGGTCTTGGGGATGAGCAGTTCTTC; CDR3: CASSQAKLAGLGDEQFF
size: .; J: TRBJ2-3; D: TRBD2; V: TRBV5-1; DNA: TGCGCCAGCAGCTTGTGGGGGAGCGGGGGGCTCTCAGATACGCAGTATTTT; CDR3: CASSLWGSGGLSDTQYF
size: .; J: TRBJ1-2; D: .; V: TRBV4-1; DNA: TGCGCCAGCAGCCAAGATTCATCGGGAGGAGGTAACTATGGCTACACCTTC; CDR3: CASSQDSSGGGNYGYTF
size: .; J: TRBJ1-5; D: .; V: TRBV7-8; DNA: TGTGCCAGCAGCGTGAAACCCCTTTATAGCAATCAGCCCCAGCATTTT; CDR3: CASSVKPLYSNQPQHF
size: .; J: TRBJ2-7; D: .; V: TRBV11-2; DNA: TGTGCCAGCAGCTTTAGCTTTGGGGACTACGAGCAGTACTTC; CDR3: CASSFSFGDYEQYF
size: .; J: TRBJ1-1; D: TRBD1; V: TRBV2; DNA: TGTGCCAGCGGAGACAGGGGGCGCAACACTGAAGCTTTCTTT; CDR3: CASGDRGRNTEAFF
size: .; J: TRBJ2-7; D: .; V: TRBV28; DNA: TGTGCCAGCACTAACGCTGTGTGGGTATCCACCTACGAGCAGTACTTC; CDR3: CASTNAVWVSTYEQYF
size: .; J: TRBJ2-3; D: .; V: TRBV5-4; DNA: TGTGCCAGCAGCAGATTTCTGACTAGCACAGATACGCAGTATTTT; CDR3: CASSRFLTSTDTQYF
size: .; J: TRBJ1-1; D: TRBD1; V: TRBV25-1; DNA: TGTGCCAGCAGTCCCCGGGACAGGGATAGCACTGAAGCTTTCTTT; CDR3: CASSPRDRDSTEAFF
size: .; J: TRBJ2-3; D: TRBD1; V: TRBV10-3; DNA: TGTGCCATCAGAAGGGGACAGGGCCCAGATACGCAGTATTTT; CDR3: CAIRRGQGPDTQYF
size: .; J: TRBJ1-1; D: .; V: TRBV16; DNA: TGTGCCAGCAGCCAAATAGGGGGGAACACTGAAGCTTTCTTT; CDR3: CASSQIGGNTEAFF
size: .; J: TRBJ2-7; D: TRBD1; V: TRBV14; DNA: TGTGCCAGCAGCCAAAATACCGGGACAGGCTACGAGCAGTACTTC; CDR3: CASSQNTGTGYEQYF
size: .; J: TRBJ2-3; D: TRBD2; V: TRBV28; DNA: TGTGCCAGCAGCAAAGCCGGCCTAGCGGGAAGCCTGAGCACAGATACGCAGTATTTT; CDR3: CASSKAGLAGSLSTDTQYF
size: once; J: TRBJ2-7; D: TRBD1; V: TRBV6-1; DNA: TGTGCCACCTCCGGGACAGGGGGCTCATACGAGCAGTACTTC; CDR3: CATSGTGGSYEQYF
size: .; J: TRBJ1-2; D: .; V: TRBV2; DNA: TGTGCCAGCATTGTCCTATATGGCTACACCTTC; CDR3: CASIVLYGYTF
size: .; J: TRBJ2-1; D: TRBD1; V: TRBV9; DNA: TGTGCCAGCAGCGTCCGGACAGGGCCCTACAATGAGCAGTTCTTC; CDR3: CASSVRTGPYNEQFF
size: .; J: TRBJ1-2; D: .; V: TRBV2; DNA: TGTGCCAGCAGACCCTTATCCCGCTACACCTTC; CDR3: CASRPLSRYTF
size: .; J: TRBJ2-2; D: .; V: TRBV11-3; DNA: TGTGCCAGCGCCCTCCGGGGGTCCACCGGGGAGCTGTTTTTT; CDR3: CASALRGSTGELFF
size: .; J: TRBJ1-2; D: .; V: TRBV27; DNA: TGTGCCAGCAGTTTTAAATTCGACAGACCGCACTATGGCTACACCTTC; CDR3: CASSFKFDRPHYGYTF